This record looks at one T cell receptor beta chain sequence and its context. Its antigen is still unknown. In the PCR, 60 Vbeta and 13 Jbeta primers were used. The table came from immunoSEQ multiplex PCR; TCRdb's copy has only in-frame clones and leaves some out. The data contain around 250,000 clones, approximately 80% of them singletons. This entry is derived from a study of cytomegalovirus exposure and HLA in healthy donors. Findings and caveats of the study: Another analysis was done later, and it associated more than 15,000 TCR beta sequences with HLA alleles at 0.05 false discovery rate. Data from an earlier analysis indicated that most TCR beta V segments were productive either about 87% or about 30% of the time.

Input material: PBMCs. This TCR was sampled from a woman aged 60-70 years in good health and CMV-seropositive.

CDR3 coding DNA: TGTGCCAGCAGCTTCCAGACAGGTACACAAGAGACCCAGTACTTC. Translation: CASSFQTGTQETQYF. This chain joins TRBV5-4 and TRBJ2-5; tentatively, D is TRBD1 (6 bases). The CDR3 has 15 residues. The germline gives CDR1 SGHNT, CDR2 YYREEE (reference sequence). V gave up 2 bases and J gave up 2 bases, with 13 bases separating them.